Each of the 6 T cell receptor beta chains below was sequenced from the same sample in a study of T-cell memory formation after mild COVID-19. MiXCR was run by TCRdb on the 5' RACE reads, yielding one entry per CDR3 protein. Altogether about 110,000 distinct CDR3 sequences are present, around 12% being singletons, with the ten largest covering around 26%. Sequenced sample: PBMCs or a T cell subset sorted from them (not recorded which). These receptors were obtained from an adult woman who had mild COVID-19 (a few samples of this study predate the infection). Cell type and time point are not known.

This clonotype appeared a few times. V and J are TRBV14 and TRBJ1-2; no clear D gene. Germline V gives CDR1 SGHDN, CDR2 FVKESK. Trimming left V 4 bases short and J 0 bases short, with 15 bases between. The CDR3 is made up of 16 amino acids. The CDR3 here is CASSPPRSLANYGYTF. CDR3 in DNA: TGTGCCAGCAGCCCCCCCCGAAGCCTAGCTAACTATGGCTACACCTTC.

The CDR3 region is CASSQKGPLYEQYF. The CDR3 bases are TGTGCCAGCAGTCAAAAGGGACCTCTCTACGAGCAGTACTTC. The V gene is TRBV12-3 or TRBV12-4, the J gene TRBJ2-7; the D gene could be TRBD1 or TRBD2 (5 bases each). Trimming pared 5 bases from V and 3 bases from J, leaving 14 bases between. The CDR3 runs 14 residues.

The CDR3 nucleotides read TGCGCCAGCAGCCAAGATCTGTCTACTTACACAGATACGCAGTATTTT. Translating gives CASSQDLSTYTDTQYF. The V call is TRBV4-3, the J call TRBJ2-3; D call uncertain. CDR1 is LGHNA and CDR2 is YSLEER in the germline V gene. This CDR3 spans 16 amino acids. Trimming cost V 0 bases and J 2 bases, with 12 bases left between them.

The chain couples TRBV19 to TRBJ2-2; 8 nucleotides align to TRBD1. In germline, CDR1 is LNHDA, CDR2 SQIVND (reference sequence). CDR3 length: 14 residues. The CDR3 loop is CIPTRTGRGGELFF. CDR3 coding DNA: TGTATCCCAACTCGGACAGGGCGAGGTGGGGAGCTGTTTTTT.

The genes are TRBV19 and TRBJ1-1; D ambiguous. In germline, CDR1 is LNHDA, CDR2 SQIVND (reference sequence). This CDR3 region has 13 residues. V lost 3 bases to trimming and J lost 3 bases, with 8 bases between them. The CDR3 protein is CASSIEWDTEAFF. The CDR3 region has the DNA TGTGCCAGTAGTATCGAGTGGGACACTGAAGCTTTCTTT. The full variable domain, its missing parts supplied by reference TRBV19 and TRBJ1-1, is DGGITQSPKYLFRKEGQNVTLSCEQNLNHDAMYWYRQDPGQGLRLIYYSQIVNDFQKGDIAEGYSVSREKKESFPLTVTSAQKNPTAFYLCASSIEWDTEAFFGQGTRLTVV.

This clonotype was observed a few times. As DNA, the CDR3 is TGTGCCAGCAGTTTAACCCCCCGACTGGGGGAGACCCAGTACTTC. This sequence encodes CASSLTPRLGETQYF. The rearrangement uses TRBV12-3 or TRBV12-4 and TRBJ2-5; D is uncertain. There are 15 residues in the CDR3. The germline V and J ends were trimmed by 2 bases and 5 bases, with 15 bases remaining between them.